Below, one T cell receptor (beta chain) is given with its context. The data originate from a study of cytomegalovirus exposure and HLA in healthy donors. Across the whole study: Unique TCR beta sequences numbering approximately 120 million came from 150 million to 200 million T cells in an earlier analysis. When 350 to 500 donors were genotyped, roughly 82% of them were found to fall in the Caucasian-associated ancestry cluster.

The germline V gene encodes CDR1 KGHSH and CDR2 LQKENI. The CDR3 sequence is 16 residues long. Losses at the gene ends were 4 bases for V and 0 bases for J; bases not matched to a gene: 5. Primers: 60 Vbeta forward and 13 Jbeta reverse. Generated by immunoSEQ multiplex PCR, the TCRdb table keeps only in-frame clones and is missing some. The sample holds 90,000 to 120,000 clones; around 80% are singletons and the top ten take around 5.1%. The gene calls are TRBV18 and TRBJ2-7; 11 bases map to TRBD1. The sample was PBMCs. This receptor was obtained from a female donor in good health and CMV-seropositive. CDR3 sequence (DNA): TGTGCCAGCTCACAAACCGGGACAGGGGGCTCCTACGAGCAGTACTTC. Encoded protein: CASSQTGTGGSYEQYF. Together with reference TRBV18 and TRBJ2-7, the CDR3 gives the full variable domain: NAGVMQNPRHLVRRRGQEARLRCSPMKGHSHVYWYRQLPEEGLKFMVYLQKENIIDESGMPKERFSAEFPKEGPSILRIQQVVRGDSAAYFCASSQTGTGGSYEQYFGPGTRLTVT.